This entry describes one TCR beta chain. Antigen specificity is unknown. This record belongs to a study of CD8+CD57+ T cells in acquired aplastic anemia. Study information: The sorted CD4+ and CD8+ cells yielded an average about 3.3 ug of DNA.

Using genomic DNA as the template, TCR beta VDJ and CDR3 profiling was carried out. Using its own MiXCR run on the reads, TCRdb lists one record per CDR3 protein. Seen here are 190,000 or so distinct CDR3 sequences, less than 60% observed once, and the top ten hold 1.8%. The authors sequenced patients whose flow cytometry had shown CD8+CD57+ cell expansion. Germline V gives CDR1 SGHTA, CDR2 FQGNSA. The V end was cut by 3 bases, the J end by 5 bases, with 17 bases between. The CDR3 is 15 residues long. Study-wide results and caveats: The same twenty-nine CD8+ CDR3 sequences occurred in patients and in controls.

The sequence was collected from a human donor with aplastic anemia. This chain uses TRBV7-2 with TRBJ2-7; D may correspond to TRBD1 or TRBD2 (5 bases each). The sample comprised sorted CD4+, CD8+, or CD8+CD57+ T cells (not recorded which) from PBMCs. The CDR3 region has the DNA TGTGCCAGCAGCTTGCAAGGAGGCACCAGGGACGAGCAGTACTTC. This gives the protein CASSLQGGTRDEQYF.